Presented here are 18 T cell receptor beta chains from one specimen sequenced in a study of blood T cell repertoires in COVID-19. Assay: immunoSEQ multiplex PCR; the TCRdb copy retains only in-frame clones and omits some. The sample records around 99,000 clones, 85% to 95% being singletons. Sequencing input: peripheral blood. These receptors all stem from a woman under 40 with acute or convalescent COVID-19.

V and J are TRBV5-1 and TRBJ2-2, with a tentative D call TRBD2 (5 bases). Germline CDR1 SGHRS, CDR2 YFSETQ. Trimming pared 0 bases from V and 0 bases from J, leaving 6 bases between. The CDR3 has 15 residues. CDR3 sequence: CASSLGLTNTGELFF. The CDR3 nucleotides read TGCGCCAGCAGCTTGGGACTAACGAACACCGGGGAGCTGTTTTTT.

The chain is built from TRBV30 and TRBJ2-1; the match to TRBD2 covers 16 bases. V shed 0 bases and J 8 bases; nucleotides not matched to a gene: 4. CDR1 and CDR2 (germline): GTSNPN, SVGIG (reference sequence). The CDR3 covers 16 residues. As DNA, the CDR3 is TGTGCCTGGAGTGTAGGGACTAGCGGGAGGGCCTATGAGCAGTTCTTC. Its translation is CAWSVGTSGRAYEQFF.

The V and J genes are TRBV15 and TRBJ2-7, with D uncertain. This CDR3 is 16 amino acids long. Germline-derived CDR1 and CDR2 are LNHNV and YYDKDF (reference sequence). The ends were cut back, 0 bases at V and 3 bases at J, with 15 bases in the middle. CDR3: CATSRDLWLPGYEQYF. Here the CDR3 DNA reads TGTGCCACCAGCAGAGATTTGTGGCTCCCGGGCTACGAGCAGTACTTC.

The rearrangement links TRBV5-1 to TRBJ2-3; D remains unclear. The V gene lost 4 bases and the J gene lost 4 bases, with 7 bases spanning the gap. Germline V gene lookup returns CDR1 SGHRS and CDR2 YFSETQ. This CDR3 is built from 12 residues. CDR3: CASSPSPDTQYF. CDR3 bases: TGCGCCAGCAGCCCCTCCCCAGATACGCAGTATTTT.

The CDR3 coding sequence is TGCGCCAGCAGCCCTACGCAGGGATACTCCTACGAGCAGTACTTC. Translating gives CASSPTQGYSYEQYF. This chain joins TRBV4-1 and TRBJ2-7, with D possibly TRBD1 on 5 matching bases. Trimming took 4 bases from V and 0 from J, leaving 13 bases between them. The length of the CDR3 is 15 residues. Germline CDR1 is MGHRA and CDR2 is YSYEKL.

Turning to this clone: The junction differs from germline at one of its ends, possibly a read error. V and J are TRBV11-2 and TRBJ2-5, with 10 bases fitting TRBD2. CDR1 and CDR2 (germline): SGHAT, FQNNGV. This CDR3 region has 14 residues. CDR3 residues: CASRLAGGSETQYF. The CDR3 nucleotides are TGTGCCAGCAGGTTAGCGGGGGGTAGCGAGACCCAGTACTTC.

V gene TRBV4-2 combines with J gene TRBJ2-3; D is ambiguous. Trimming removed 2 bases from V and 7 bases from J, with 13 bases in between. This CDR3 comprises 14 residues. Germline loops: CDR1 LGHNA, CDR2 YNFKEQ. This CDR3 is CASSQQDASYTQYF. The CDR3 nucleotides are TGTGCCAGCAGCCAACAAGATGCGTCCTATACGCAGTATTTT.

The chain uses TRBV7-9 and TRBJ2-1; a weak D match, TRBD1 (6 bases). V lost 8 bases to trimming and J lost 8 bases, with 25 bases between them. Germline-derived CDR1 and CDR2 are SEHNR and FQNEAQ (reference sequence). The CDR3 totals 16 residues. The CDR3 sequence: CASEWPGHPAGDEQFF. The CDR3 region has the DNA TGTGCCAGCGAGTGGCCGGGACACCCGGCAGGAGATGAGCAGTTCTTC. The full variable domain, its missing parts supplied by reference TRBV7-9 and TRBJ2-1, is DTGVSQNPRHKITKRGQNVTFRCDPISEHNRLYWYRQTLGQGPEFLTYFQNEAQLEKSRLLSDRFSAERPKGSFSTLEIQRTEQGDSAMYLCASEWPGHPAGDEQFFGPGTRLTVL.

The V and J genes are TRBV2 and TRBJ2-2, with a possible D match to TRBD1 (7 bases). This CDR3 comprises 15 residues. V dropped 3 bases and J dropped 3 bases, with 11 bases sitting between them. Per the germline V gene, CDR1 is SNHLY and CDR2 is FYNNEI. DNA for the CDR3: TGTGCCAGCAGTGACACAGGGGAGGACACCGGGGAGCTGTTTTTT. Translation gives CASSDTGEDTGELFF.

CDR3 in DNA: TGTGCCAGCAGCCAAGGCGTGAGGGCTAATGAAAAACTGTTTTTT. Its protein is CASSQGVRANEKLFF. The chain couples TRBV3-1 (or the pseudogene TRBV3-2) to TRBJ1-4; D remains ambiguous. V was cut by 1 base and J by 3 bases, with 9 bases left in between. Germline CDR1 and CDR2: LGHDT and YNNKEL (reference sequence). This CDR3 spans 15 amino acids.

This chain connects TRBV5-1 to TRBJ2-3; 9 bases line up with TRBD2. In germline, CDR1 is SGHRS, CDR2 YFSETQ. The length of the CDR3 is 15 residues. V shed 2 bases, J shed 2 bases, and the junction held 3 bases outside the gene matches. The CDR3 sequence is CASSFSGSLTDTQYF. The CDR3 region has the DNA TGCGCCAGCAGCTTTAGCGGGAGTCTCACAGATACGCAGTATTTT.

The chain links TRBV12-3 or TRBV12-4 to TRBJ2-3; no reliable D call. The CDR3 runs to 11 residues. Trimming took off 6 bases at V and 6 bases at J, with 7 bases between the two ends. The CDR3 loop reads CASRLRDTQYF. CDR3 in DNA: TGTGCCAGCAGGCTCCGGGATACGCAGTATTTT.

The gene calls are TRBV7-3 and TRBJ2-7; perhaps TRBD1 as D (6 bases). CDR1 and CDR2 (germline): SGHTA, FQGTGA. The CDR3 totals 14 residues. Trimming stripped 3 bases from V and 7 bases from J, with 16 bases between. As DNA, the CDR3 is TGTGCCAGCAGCTTGAACTCCAGGGGTGGGGAGCAGTACTTC. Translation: CASSLNSRGGEQYF.

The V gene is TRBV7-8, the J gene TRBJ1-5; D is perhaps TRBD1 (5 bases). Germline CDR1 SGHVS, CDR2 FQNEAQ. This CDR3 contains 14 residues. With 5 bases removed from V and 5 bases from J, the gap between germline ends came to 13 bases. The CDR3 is CASSRGRGDQPQHF. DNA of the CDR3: TGTGCCAGCAGCCGTGGGCGGGGGGATCAGCCCCAGCATTTT.

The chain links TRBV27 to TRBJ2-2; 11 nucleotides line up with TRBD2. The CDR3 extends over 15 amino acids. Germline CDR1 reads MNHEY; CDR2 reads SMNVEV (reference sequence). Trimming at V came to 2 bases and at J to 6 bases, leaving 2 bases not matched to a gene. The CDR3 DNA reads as TGTGCCAGCAGTTTACTAGCGGGGGGATCCGGGGAGCTGTTTTTT. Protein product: CASSLLAGGSGELFF.

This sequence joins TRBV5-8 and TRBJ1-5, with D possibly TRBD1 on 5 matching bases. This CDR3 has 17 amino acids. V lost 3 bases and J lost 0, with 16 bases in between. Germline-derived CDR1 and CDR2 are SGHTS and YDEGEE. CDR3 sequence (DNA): TGTGCCAGCAGCTCGGGGACTCCCTCTAATAGCAATCAGCCCCAGCATTTT. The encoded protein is CASSSGTPSNSNQPQHF.

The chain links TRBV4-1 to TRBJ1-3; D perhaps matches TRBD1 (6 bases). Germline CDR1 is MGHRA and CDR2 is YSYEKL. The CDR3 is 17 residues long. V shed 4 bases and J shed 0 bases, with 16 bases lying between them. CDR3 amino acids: CASSLDSDTTSGNTIYF. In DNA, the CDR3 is TGCGCCAGCAGCCTGGACAGCGATACTACCTCTGGAAACACCATATATTTT.

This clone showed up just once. The CDR3 DNA reads as TGTGCCAGCAGCTCCCAAGGAAACACCATATATTTT. This gives the protein CASSSQGNTIYF. The rearrangement uses TRBV7-9 and TRBJ1-3; D is unresolved. Between the trimmed V and J ends, which lost 4 bases and 4 bases, there was a span of 5 bases. Germline CDR1 and CDR2: SEHNR and FQNEAQ (reference sequence). The CDR3 contains 12 residues.